These 6 T cell receptor beta chains were sequenced from one sample in a study of T-cell memory formation after mild COVID-19. TCRdb analysed the 5' RACE reads with MiXCR anew, one entry per CDR3 protein. The data hold about 320,000 distinct CDR3 sequences, with roughly an eighth observed a single time. The sequenced sample was PBMCs or a T cell subset sorted from them (not recorded which). These receptors all stem from a man between 18 and 29 years old who had mild COVID-19 (a few samples of this study predate the infection). Cell type and time point are not known.

The V and J genes are TRBV10-3 and TRBJ1-5; a possible D gene is TRBD1 (5 bases). Per the germline V gene, CDR1 is ENHRY and CDR2 is SYGVKD. CDR3 length equals 15 residues. V was trimmed by 2 bases and J by 0 bases, leaving 8 bases between them. The CDR3 loop reads CAISEAGYSNQPQHF. CDR3 DNA: TGTGCCATCAGTGAGGCAGGGTATAGCAATCAGCCCCAGCATTTT.

This clonotype was detected a few times. The V and J genes are TRBV19 and TRBJ2-1; possible D gene TRBD2, 6 bases. This CDR3 is built from 13 residues. Trimming took off 3 bases at V and 9 bases at J, with 12 bases between the two ends. Per germline, CDR1 LNHDA and CDR2 SQIVND (reference sequence). Written as DNA, the CDR3 is TGTGCCAGTAGTATGAGACCTAGCGCTGAGCAGTTCTTC. It yields the protein CASSMRPSAEQFF.

In its sample, this clonotype was seen a few times. The chain has TRBV6-5 and TRBJ2-2; unclear D gene. V was clipped by 0 bases and J by 2 bases, with 16 bases between them. Germline V gene lookup returns CDR1 MNHEY and CDR2 SVGAGI. This CDR3 has 18 amino acids. CDR3 in DNA: TGTGCCAGCAGTTACTCGAGTTGGACCTGGGGTAACACCGGGGAGCTGTTTTTT. As protein: CASSYSSWTWGNTGELFF.

This clonotype was seen a few times. The V gene is TRBV6-1, the J gene TRBJ1-5; 9 nucleotides match TRBD1. Germline CDR1 MNHNS, CDR2 SASEGT. The CDR3 has 15 residues. The ends lost 6 bases at V and 7 bases at J; junction bases unmatched: 10. CDR3 amino acids: CASSTDRGGQQPQHF. DNA for the CDR3: TGTGCCAGCAGCACGGACAGGGGCGGTCAGCAGCCCCAGCATTTT.

J is TRBJ2-7 and V is TRBV20-1, with D unclear. V shed 5 bases and J shed 3 bases, with 8 bases lying between them. Per germline, CDR1 DFQATT and CDR2 SNEGSKA (reference sequence). The CDR3 runs to 11 residues. This CDR3 is CSAAGSYEQYF. In DNA form, the CDR3 reads TGCAGTGCTGCCGGAAGCTACGAGCAGTACTTC.

The sample holds a few counts of this clonotype. The rearrangement uses TRBV12-3 or TRBV12-4 and TRBJ2-1; no clear D gene. V was trimmed by 6 bases and J by 5 bases, leaving 11 bases between them. The CDR3 contains 13 residues. The CDR3: CASRDRPNNEQFF. The DNA for the CDR3 is TGTGCCAGCAGAGACCGACCTAACAATGAGCAGTTCTTC.